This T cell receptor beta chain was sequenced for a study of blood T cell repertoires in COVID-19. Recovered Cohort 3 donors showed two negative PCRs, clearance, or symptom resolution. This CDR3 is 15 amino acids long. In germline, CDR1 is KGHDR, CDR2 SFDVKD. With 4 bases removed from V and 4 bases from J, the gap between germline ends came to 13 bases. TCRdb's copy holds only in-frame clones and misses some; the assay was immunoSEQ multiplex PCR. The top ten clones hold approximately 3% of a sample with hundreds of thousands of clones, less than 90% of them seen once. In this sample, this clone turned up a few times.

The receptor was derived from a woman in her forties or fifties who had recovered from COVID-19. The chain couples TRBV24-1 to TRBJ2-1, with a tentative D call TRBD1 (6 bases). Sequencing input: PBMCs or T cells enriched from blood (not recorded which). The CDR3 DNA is TGTGCCACCAGTGACAGCCAACAGGGTTACAATGAGCAGTTCTTC. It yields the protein CATSDSQQGYNEQFF.